The 20 T cell receptor beta chains presented below share a single source sample, sequenced in a study of cytomegalovirus exposure and HLA in healthy donors (dated by TCRdb to about 2017). The library was generated by the immunoSEQ multiplex PCR assay. TCRdb limited this immuneACCESS table to in-frame rearrangements with V and J called. A share of clones is missing; checked studies link under half to unresolved V genes, and the rest is unexplained. This sample lists about 220,000 clones; about nine tenths were detected once. The ten largest clones capture 1.1% of the sample. Sequences were obtained from PBMCs. The receptors shown here come from a woman younger than 35 in good health and CMV-seronegative.

The CDR3 sequence: CASSTSGGIYEQYF. CDR3 in DNA: TGTGCCAGCAGCACCTCAGGGGGTATCTACGAGCAGTACTTC. The chain uses TRBV5-4 and TRBJ2-7, with TRBD1 identical over 7 bases. The CDR3 is made up of 14 amino acids. Trimming took 4 bases from V and 3 from J; bases not matched to a gene: 7. Germline values: CDR1 SGHNT, CDR2 YYREEE (reference sequence).

V and J are TRBV11-1 and TRBJ1-1; D ambiguous. V was cut by 0 bases and J by 4 bases, with 9 bases left in between. This CDR3 contains 14 residues. Germline loops: CDR1 SGHAT, CDR2 FQDESV (reference sequence). The CDR3 spells CASSLAGVGTEAFF. The CDR3 nucleotides are TGTGCCAGCAGCTTAGCCGGGGTCGGCACTGAAGCTTTCTTT.

This clone was observed once. The V and J genes are TRBV11-3 and TRBJ2-7; the D gene is possibly TRBD2 (5 bases). The CDR3 is 14 amino acids. The germline gives CDR1 SGHNT, CDR2 YENEEA. V gave up 2 bases and J gave up 7 bases, with 15 bases separating them. In DNA form, the CDR3 reads TGTGCCAGCAGCTTAAGTATCGGCGGCGGGGAGCAGTACTTC. It yields the protein CASSLSIGGGEQYF.

The gene calls are TRBV29-1 and TRBJ2-7; a weak D match, TRBD2 (5 bases). V was shortened by 4 bases and J by 2 bases, with 9 bases between the two germline ends. The CDR3 has 12 amino acids. The germline CDR1 and CDR2 sequences are SQVTM and ANQGSEA. The CDR3 DNA is TGCAGCGTTGCCCGGGAAGCCTACGAGCAGTACTTC. As protein: CSVAREAYEQYF.

V and J are TRBV29-1 and TRBJ1-2; 9 positions match TRBD1. The germline gives CDR1 SQVTM, CDR2 ANQGSEA. After removal of 5 bases from V and 0 bases from J, the junction contained 13 bases not matched to a gene. CDR3 length: 17 amino acids. The CDR3 DNA reads as TGCAGCGTTTCCGGTCCGGGACAGGGTCTATCTAACTATGGCTACACCTTC. This translates into CSVSGPGQGLSNYGYTF.

The V call is TRBV5-5, the J call TRBJ2-7; 10 bases map to TRBD1. The CDR3 has 15 residues. Germline assignment: CDR1 SGHKS and CDR2 YYEKEE (reference sequence). Trimming at V came to 4 bases and at J to 6 bases, leaving 10 bases not matched to a gene. The CDR3 spells CASSAGTGEWGEQYF. The CDR3 DNA reads TGTGCCAGCAGCGCCGGGACAGGGGAGTGGGGCGAGCAGTACTTC.

This sequence joins TRBV18 and TRBJ2-6, with 10 bases fitting TRBD1. Germline CDR1 KGHSH, CDR2 LQKENI. V lost 4 bases and J lost 0; bases outside the gene matches: 6. The CDR3 sequence is 18 residues long. The CDR3 DNA follows: TGTGCCAGCTCACGAACCGGGACAGGGGACTCTGGGGCCAACGTCCTGACTTTC. Translated: CASSRTGTGDSGANVLTF.

The chain uses TRBV28 and TRBJ1-5; weak D call: TRBD1 (5 bases). The V and J ends lost 11 bases and 3 bases respectively, with 11 bases between them. The CDR3 totals 12 residues. Germline V gene lookup returns CDR1 MDHEN and CDR2 SYDVKM. The CDR3 here is CALGGFNQPQHF. CDR3 in DNA: TGTGCCCTGGGGGGGTTCAATCAGCCCCAGCATTTT.

The chain has TRBV29-1 and TRBJ1-1; D call uncertain. The CDR3 runs to 14 residues. The V end was cut by 3 bases, the J end by 0 bases, with 11 bases between. Germline CDR1 is SQVTM and CDR2 is ANQGSEA. CDR3 loop: CSVDGVGLNTEAFF. CDR3 coding DNA: TGCAGCGTTGACGGGGTTGGGTTGAACACTGAAGCTTTCTTT. The whole variable domain, remainder taken from reference TRBV29-1 and TRBJ1-1, is SAVISQKPSRDICQRGTSLTIQCQVDSQVTMMFWYRQQPGQSLTLIATANQGSEATYESGFVIDKFPISRPNLTFSTLTVSNMSPEDSSIYLCSVDGVGLNTEAFFGQGTRLTVV.

DNA for the CDR3: TGCGCCAGCAGCTTGGGACAGGGGTTATCTGGAAACACCATATATTTT. This encodes CASSLGQGLSGNTIYF. V and J are TRBV5-1 and TRBJ1-3; 8 nucleotides match TRBD1. The CDR3 covers 16 residues. Trimming took 0 bases from V and 1 from J; bases not matched to a gene: 3. Per the germline V gene, CDR1 is SGHRS and CDR2 is YFSETQ.

This chain joins TRBV30 and TRBJ2-3, with TRBD2 matching over 7 bases. Germline loops: CDR1 GTSNPN, CDR2 SVGIG (reference sequence). Trimming took 0 bases from V and 1 from J; bases not matched to a gene: 4. The CDR3 runs to 15 residues. The CDR3 reads CAWSVLLAGTDTQYF. The CDR3 DNA sequence: TGTGCCTGGAGTGTTTTGCTAGCGGGCACAGATACGCAGTATTTT.

CDR3 residues: CASSESQRQGAEQFF. CDR3 sequence (DNA): TGTGCCAGCAGTGAATCTCAAAGACAGGGGGCAGAGCAGTTCTTC. The chain couples TRBV6-1 to TRBJ2-1; TRBD1 agrees at 10 bases. In germline, CDR1 is MNHNS, CDR2 SASEGT. There are 15 residues in the CDR3. V lost 2 bases, J lost 10 bases, and 8 bases stayed unmatched.

With regard to this clone: One junction end disagrees with the germline gene, perhaps due to a read error. The J gene is TRBJ1-3, the V gene TRBV6-5, with D maybe TRBD1 (5 bases). The CDR3 covers 12 residues. Germline CDR1 MNHEY, CDR2 SVGAGI. The CDR3 DNA follows: TGTGCCAGCACCGGGACTGGCAACACCATATATTTT. It encodes CASTGTGNTIYF.

This clone was detected once. V is TRBV6-6 and J is TRBJ2-7; 7 bases map to TRBD2. CDR1 is MNHNY and CDR2 is SVGAGI in the germline V gene (reference sequence). The trim removed 0 bases at V and 0 bases at J, leaving 2 bases unmatched. CDR3 length: 15 residues. The CDR3 loop reads CASSYSSGPSYEQYF. The CDR3 DNA is TGTGCCAGCAGTTACTCTAGCGGGCCCTCCTACGAGCAGTACTTC.

The V gene is TRBV11-2, the J gene TRBJ1-2; D is undetermined. The CDR3 is made up of 14 amino acids. The germline V gene has CDR1 SGHAT and CDR2 FQNNGV. The V end was cut by 0 bases, the J end by 2 bases, with 7 bases between. CDR3 in amino acids: CASSLDQKNYGYTF. The CDR3 bases are TGTGCCAGCAGCTTAGATCAAAAAAACTATGGCTACACCTTC.

This rearrangement joins TRBV19 to TRBJ1-5, with 11 bases lining up with TRBD1. The trim removed 3 bases at V and 3 bases at J, leaving 4 bases unmatched. The length of the CDR3 is 16 residues. Germline CDR1 LNHDA, CDR2 SQIVND (reference sequence). DNA of the CDR3: TGTGCCAGTAGTATTGGGGACAGGGGGTTCAATCAGCCCCAGCATTTT. The encoded protein is CASSIGDRGFNQPQHF.

This clone was counted once. The chain employs TRBV5-1 and TRBJ2-7; D may be TRBD1 (6 bases). V dropped 4 bases and J dropped 3 bases, with 17 bases sitting between them. Germline CDR1 SGHRS, CDR2 YFSETQ. The CDR3 covers 15 residues. The CDR3 nucleotides are TGCGCCAGCAGCGTAAACAGGGCCTTACGCTACGAGCAGTACTTC. The encoded protein is CASSVNRALRYEQYF.

This chain connects TRBV7-2 to TRBJ2-3; a weak D match, TRBD1 (5 bases). Germline CDR1 and CDR2: SGHTA and FQGNSA. The CDR3 contains 15 residues. With 0 bases removed from V and 2 bases from J, the gap between germline ends came to 9 bases. The CDR3 reads CASSLARVLTDTQYF. CDR3 nucleotide sequence: TGTGCCAGCAGCTTAGCCAGGGTCCTCACAGATACGCAGTATTTT.

The chain joins TRBV28 to TRBJ1-2, with TRBD1 identical over 10 bases. The V gene's germline CDR1 is MDHEN and CDR2 SYDVKM. The CDR3 has 15 residues. The V segment lost 6 bases and the J segment 2 bases; nucleotides outside the gene matches: 6. CDR3 nucleotide sequence: TGTGCCAGCAGGCGGGGACAGGGGTTAAACTATGGCTACACCTTC. This encodes CASRRGQGLNYGYTF.

The chain is built from TRBV5-1 and TRBJ1-5; unclear D gene. The germline V gene has CDR1 SGHRS and CDR2 YFSETQ. CDR3 length: 13 residues. Trimming pared 0 bases from V and 4 bases from J, leaving 5 bases between. The DNA for the CDR3 is TGCGCCAGCAGCTTGGACGGTAATCAGCCCCAGCATTTT. Protein: CASSLDGNQPQHF. Based on the CDR3 plus reference TRBV5-1 and TRBJ1-5, the full variable domain is KAGVTQTPRYLIKTRGQQVTLSCSPISGHRSVSWYQQTPGQGLQFLFEYFSETQRNKGNFPGRFSGRQFSNSRSEMNVSTLELGDSALYLCASSLDGNQPQHFGDGTRLSIL.